The 21 T cell receptor beta chains below were found in one sample sequenced in a study of T cell responses to AZD1222 COVID-19 vaccine. Generated by immunoSEQ multiplex PCR, the TCRdb table keeps only in-frame clones and is missing some. The table lists tens of thousands of clones, around nine tenths of them singletons. The starting material was peripheral blood, obtained on day 0 of MenACWY control vaccination. These receptors came from an adult in good health.

The chain couples TRBV7-9 to TRBJ1-1; D is ambiguous. CDR3 size: 13 residues. CDR1 is SEHNR and CDR2 is FQNEAQ in the germline V gene (reference sequence). V dropped 1 base and J dropped 1 base, with 4 bases sitting between them. The CDR3: CASSLERNTEAFF. The DNA of the CDR3 is TGTGCCAGCAGCTTAGAGAGGAACACTGAAGCTTTCTTT.

Here the CDR3 DNA reads TGTGCCAGCAGCCAAGGGGGTGCCTCAGATACGCAGTATTTT. Translating gives CASSQGGASDTQYF. The chain carries TRBV4-2 and TRBJ2-3; D ambiguous. Trimming removed 1 base at V and 4 bases at J, with 9 bases between. CDR3 length: 14 amino acids. CDR1 is LGHNA and CDR2 is YNFKEQ in the germline V gene.

V is TRBV5-4 and J is TRBJ1-1; D unresolved. Trimming took off 4 bases at V and 2 bases at J, with 9 bases between the two ends. The CDR3 sequence is 13 residues long. Per germline, CDR1 SGHNT and CDR2 YYREEE (reference sequence). CDR3 coding DNA: TGTGCCAGCAGCGTTATGGGAAACACTGAAGCTTTCTTT. Amino acids: CASSVMGNTEAFF. The variable domain in full, with the rest retrieved from reference TRBV5-4 and TRBJ1-1, is ETGVTQSPTHLIKTRGQQVTLRCSSQSGHNTVSWYQQALGQGPQFIFQYYREEENGRGNFPPRFSGLQFPNYSSELNVNALELDDSALYLCASSVMGNTEAFFGQGTRLTVV.

The chain is built from TRBV6-1 and TRBJ2-4; 7 positions agree with TRBD2. CDR1 is MNHNS, CDR2 SASEGT, per germline. J was trimmed by 8 bases and V by 3 bases; bases with no gene match: 7. This CDR3 is built from 14 residues. The CDR3 region is CASSEPTRGDIQYF. CDR3 nucleotides: TGTGCCAGCAGTGAGCCTACTCGGGGGGACATTCAGTACTTC.

This sequence joins TRBV19 and TRBJ1-1; weak D call: TRBD1 (5 bases). The CDR3 is 14 residues long. CDR1 and CDR2 (germline): LNHDA, SQIVND (reference sequence). V was trimmed by 10 bases and J by 2 bases, leaving 17 bases between them. The CDR3 protein is CATRPGTDNTEAFF. The CDR3 DNA reads TGTGCCACTCGACCCGGGACGGATAACACTGAAGCTTTCTTT.

The chain is built from TRBV4-3 and TRBJ2-7; 7 bases match TRBD2. CDR3 length equals 14 residues. Germline CDR1 LGHNA, CDR2 YSLEER. The ends lost 3 bases at V and 3 bases at J; junction bases unmatched: 5. The CDR3 DNA reads as TGCGCCAGCAGCCAGCGGCGGGGGAACTACGAGCAGTACTTC. Translated: CASSQRRGNYEQYF.

The J gene is TRBJ1-5, the V gene TRBV27, with D unresolved. The CDR3 has 13 amino acids. Per the germline V gene, CDR1 is MNHEY and CDR2 is SMNVEV (reference sequence). V was pared by 2 bases and J by 7 bases, with 9 bases between. The DNA for the CDR3 is TGTGCCAGCAGTTTAATCGGGGAACAGCCCCAGCATTTT. Translated: CASSLIGEQPQHF.

The chain recombines TRBV29-1 with TRBJ2-7; 7 bases map to TRBD2. The CDR3 covers 12 residues. With 7 bases clipped from V and 3 bases from J, the junction kept 6 bases outside the gene matches. CDR1 SQVTM and CDR2 ANQGSEA come from the germline V gene. The CDR3 sequence is CSAGGGIYEQYF. The CDR3 region has the DNA TGCAGCGCGGGCGGGGGTATCTACGAGCAGTACTTC.

This chain connects TRBV27 to TRBJ1-1, with 7 bases that match TRBD1. V shed 7 bases, J shed 1 base, and the junction held 15 bases outside the gene matches. This CDR3 region has 17 residues. Germline assignment: CDR1 MNHEY and CDR2 SMNVEV (reference sequence). The CDR3 coding sequence is TGTGCCAGCACCAGTTCGGAGGGGGCGGGGGGGAACACTGAAGCTTTCTTT. Translation gives CASTSSEGAGGNTEAFF.

The chain is built from TRBV27 and TRBJ2-3; 7 positions agree with TRBD2. CDR3 length: 16 amino acids. The junction had 6 bases not matched to a gene; V was cut back by 0 bases and J by 3 bases. From germline, CDR1 is MNHEY and CDR2 SMNVEV (reference sequence). For the CDR3, the DNA is TGTGCCAGCAGTTTATCTTCGGGACTATGGACAGATACGCAGTATTTT. Translating gives CASSLSSGLWTDTQYF.

The chain recombines TRBV27 with TRBJ1-5; D may be TRBD1 (6 bases). The CDR3 is 14 amino acids. V gave up 8 bases and J gave up 3 bases, with 14 bases separating them. Looked up from germline, CDR1 is MNHEY and CDR2 is SMNVEV (reference sequence). The CDR3 protein is CASWSGGLNQPQHF. CDR3 bases: TGTGCCAGCTGGTCGGGGGGCCTCAATCAGCCCCAGCATTTT.

The chain recombines TRBV9 with TRBJ2-1; perhaps TRBD2 as D (7 bases). CDR3 length: 18 amino acids. CDR1 SGDLS and CDR2 YYNGEE come from the germline V gene. V was clipped by 4 bases and J by 2 bases, with 22 bases between them. The CDR3 reads CASSTHRGGGEAYNEQFF. Written as DNA, the CDR3 is TGTGCCAGCAGCACCCACCGCGGGGGCGGGGAGGCCTACAATGAGCAGTTCTTC. The entire variable domain, with the rest obtained from reference TRBV9 and TRBJ2-1, is as follows: DSGVTQTPKHLITATGQRVTLRCSPRSGDLSVYWYQQSLDQGLQFLIQYYNGEERAKGNILERFSAQQFPDLHSELNLSSLELGDSALYFCASSTHRGGGEAYNEQFFGPGTRLTVL.

The V gene is TRBV2, the J gene TRBJ1-1; D is possibly TRBD1 (5 bases). Deletions cut 8 bases from V and 8 bases from J, with 12 bases between. From germline, CDR1 is SNHLY and CDR2 FYNNEI. The CDR3 is 11 residues long. CDR3: CASEGRVEAFF. CDR3 sequence (DNA): TGTGCCAGCGAGGGACGGGTCGAAGCTTTCTTT.

CDR3 in DNA: TGTGCCAGTAGCCTCGCCCGGGGGCCCAACTATGGCTACACCTTC. It codes for CASSLARGPNYGYTF. V usage is TRBV19 and J usage is TRBJ1-2, with a possible D match to TRBD1 (6 bases). The CDR3 runs to 15 residues. Trimming stripped 6 bases from V and 2 bases from J, with 16 bases between. Germline loops: CDR1 LNHDA, CDR2 SQIVND (reference sequence).

The chain carries TRBV2 and TRBJ2-6; D possibly corresponds to TRBD2 (6 bases). This CDR3 comprises 17 residues. Per the germline V gene, CDR1 is SNHLY and CDR2 is FYNNEI. Trimming took off 5 bases at V and 2 bases at J, with 16 bases between the two ends. This CDR3 reads CASSQTPGGAGANVLTF. As DNA, the CDR3 is TGTGCCAGCAGTCAAACCCCCGGGGGTGCTGGGGCCAACGTCCTGACTTTC. The complete variable domain, with remaining parts taken from reference TRBV2 and TRBJ2-6, reads EPEVTQTPSHQVTQMGQEVILRCVPISNHLYFYWYRQILGQKVEFLVSFYNNEISEKSEIFDDQFSVERPDGSNFTLKIRSTKLEDSAMYFCASSQTPGGAGANVLTFGAGSRLTVL.

J is TRBJ2-2 and V is TRBV10-3, with a tentative D call TRBD2 (6 bases). Trimming pared 8 bases from V and 8 bases from J, leaving 15 bases between. The germline CDR1 and CDR2 sequences are ENHRY and SYGVKD. CDR3 length: 13 amino acids. CDR3 bases: TGTGCCATCCACGGATCTAGCGAGGGGGAGCTGTTTTTT. Its protein is CAIHGSSEGELFF.

This rearrangement joins TRBV6-4 to TRBJ2-2; unclear D gene. The CDR3 has 14 amino acids. Trimming took 2 bases from V and 1 from J, leaving 5 bases between them. Per the germline V gene, CDR1 is MRHNA and CDR2 is SNTAGT. CDR3 in amino acids: CASSDVGNTGELFF. The DNA of the CDR3 is TGTGCCAGCAGTGACGTGGGGAACACCGGGGAGCTGTTTTTT.

The chain carries TRBV5-1 and TRBJ1-3; no reliable D call. Germline V gene data show CDR1 as SGHRS and CDR2 as YFSETQ. With 4 bases removed from V and 0 bases from J, the gap between germline ends came to 17 bases. The CDR3 runs 17 residues. The CDR3 here is CASSPGPMDLSGNTIYF. The CDR3 nucleotides are TGCGCCAGCAGCCCCGGGCCCATGGACCTCTCTGGAAACACCATATATTTT.

The chain couples TRBV19 to TRBJ1-1; a possible D gene is TRBD1 (5 bases). The CDR3 sequence is 16 residues long. Trimming took off 7 bases at V and 0 bases at J, with 18 bases between the two ends. Germline CDR1 reads LNHDA; CDR2 reads SQIVND (reference sequence). The chain's CDR3 is CASMVSRGVMNTEAFF. The CDR3, as DNA: TGTGCCAGTATGGTTTCTAGGGGCGTGATGAACACTGAAGCTTTCTTT.

The chain carries TRBV5-6 and TRBJ1-6; no clear D gene. The CDR3 totals 18 residues. CDR1 and CDR2 (germline): SGHDT, YYEEEE. V dropped 2 bases and J dropped 6 bases, with 21 bases sitting between them. The CDR3 DNA is TGTGCCAGCAGCTTTGGATTTGCGAGTTTATCATCTAATTCACCCCTCCACTTT. Protein sequence: CASSFGFASLSSNSPLHF.

The chain couples TRBV27 to TRBJ2-1; 8 positions match TRBD1. CDR1 is MNHEY and CDR2 is SMNVEV in the germline V gene (reference sequence). CDR3 size: 14 residues. Trimming at V came to 2 bases and at J to 7 bases, leaving 4 bases not matched to a gene. The CDR3 reads CASSLMQGANEQFF. The CDR3 bases are TGTGCCAGCAGTTTAATGCAGGGGGCGAATGAGCAGTTCTTC.